The next 6 T cell receptor beta chains were all read from a single sample in a study of shared clonotypes between healthy human individuals. CD8 cells classed as naive were CD45RO-negative and positively selected for CCR7, excluding terminally differentiated effector memory CD45RA+ cells. Clones were read by immunoSEQ multiplex PCR, and TCRdb kept only the in-frame ones, dropping some. The sample has fewer than 850,000 clones; about 96% are singletons. Sequenced material: naive CD8+ T cells sorted from blood. The receptors derive from a man aged 25-45 years in good health.

The chain employs TRBV27 and TRBJ2-7; a weak D match, TRBD1 (6 bases). The germline V gene has CDR1 MNHEY and CDR2 SMNVEV (reference sequence). V lost 5 bases to trimming and J lost 7 bases, with 18 bases between them. The CDR3 runs 14 residues. The CDR3 coding sequence is TGTGCCAGCAGTCCCTACCGTCAGGGGAATGAGCAGTACTTC. Its protein product is CASSPYRQGNEQYF.

The genes are TRBV7-9 and TRBJ2-5; no reliable D call. From germline, CDR1 is SEHNR and CDR2 FQNEAQ (reference sequence). The CDR3 sequence is 16 residues long. Trimming shortened V by 5 bases and J by 0 bases, and 16 bases separated the two germline ends. The CDR3 DNA follows: TGTGCCAGCAGCCCCCTCTCCCCCCCGGACCAAGAGACCCAGTACTTC. This translates into CASSPLSPPDQETQYF.

The chain links TRBV9 to TRBJ2-2, with 7 bases that match TRBD1. In germline, CDR1 is SGDLS, CDR2 YYNGEE. V shed 3 bases and J 6 bases; nucleotides not matched to a gene: 17. The CDR3 is 18 amino acids. CDR3 protein: CASSGQDYGQVTSGELFF. The CDR3 bases are TGTGCCAGCAGCGGCCAAGATTACGGACAGGTCACCTCCGGGGAGCTGTTTTTT. The whole variable domain, remainder taken from reference TRBV9 and TRBJ2-2, is DSGVTQTPKHLITATGQRVTLRCSPRSGDLSVYWYQQSLDQGLQFLIQYYNGEERAKGNILERFSAQQFPDLHSELNLSSLELGDSALYFCASSGQDYGQVTSGELFFGEGSRLTVL.

The CDR3 sequence: CAWSTGTGAQETQYF. In DNA, the CDR3 is TGTGCCTGGAGTACAGGGACAGGGGCCCAAGAGACCCAGTACTTC. V gene TRBV30 combines with J gene TRBJ2-5, with 10 bases lining up with TRBD1. The CDR3 extends over 15 amino acids. Germline loops: CDR1 GTSNPN, CDR2 SVGIG (reference sequence). J lost 1 base, V lost 2 bases, and 4 bases had no gene match.

The chain combines TRBV11-2 with TRBJ2-6; 9 positions agree with TRBD1. Germline CDR1 and CDR2: SGHAT and FQNNGV. The CDR3 spans 18 residues. V was pared by 4 bases and J by 1 base, with 8 bases of the junction left unmatched. The CDR3 DNA reads as TGTGCCAGCAGCTGGGGACAGGGTGGGAAGTCTGGGGCCAACGTCCTGACTTTC. It translates to CASSWGQGGKSGANVLTF.

V is TRBV10-1 and J is TRBJ2-1, with D possibly matching TRBD2 (6 bases). Germline assignment: CDR1 WNHNN and CDR2 SYGVQD (reference sequence). This CDR3 comprises 14 residues. Trimming took 0 bases from V and 7 from J, leaving 10 bases between them. DNA for the CDR3: TGCGCCAGCAGTGAGTCCCTAGCGCGGAATGAGCAGTTCTTC. Amino acids: CASSESLARNEQFF.